One and the same sample provided the 25 T cell receptor beta chains below, sequenced in a study of blood T cell repertoires in COVID-19. Produced via immunoSEQ multiplex PCR; TCRdb's table is partial and in-frame only. The sample carries over 200,000 clones, approximately 88% recorded once. Input material: peripheral blood. The receptor source for this set is a man aged 35 to 55 with acute or convalescent COVID-19.

The J gene is TRBJ1-1, the V gene TRBV3-1 (or the pseudogene TRBV3-2); weak D call: TRBD1 (5 bases). Germline CDR1 reads LGHDT; CDR2 reads YNNKEL (reference sequence). V lost 4 bases to trimming and J lost 5 bases, with 8 bases between them. The CDR3 loop spans 12 amino acids. The CDR3 region is CASSPGWTEAFF. Here the CDR3 DNA reads TGTGCCAGCAGCCCAGGGTGGACTGAAGCTTTCTTT.

The gene calls are TRBV2 and TRBJ2-7; tentative D call: TRBD2 (6 bases). CDR1 and CDR2 from the germline V gene are SNHLY and FYNNEI. Trimming shortened V by 5 bases and J by 3 bases, and 11 bases separated the two germline ends. The CDR3 covers 13 residues. CDR3 in amino acids: CASSRDWNYEQYF. CDR3 sequence (DNA): TGTGCCAGCAGTCGGGACTGGAACTACGAGCAGTACTTC.

This sequence joins TRBV23-1 and TRBJ2-7; 8 bases align to TRBD1. Being an ORF, TRBV23-1 has a function that is uncertain. V shed 8 bases, J shed 5 bases, and the junction held 20 bases outside the gene matches. The CDR3 has 17 amino acids. The CDR3 region is CASQTSARQGAWNEQYF. The DNA of the CDR3 is TGCGCCAGCCAGACATCCGCCCGCCAGGGGGCCTGGAACGAGCAGTACTTC.

The chain combines TRBV6-1 with TRBJ2-1, with a possible D match to TRBD2 (6 bases). Deletions cut 3 bases from V and 8 bases from J, with 11 bases between. The CDR3 spans 13 residues. The germline gives CDR1 MNHNS, CDR2 SASEGT. The CDR3 loop is CASSETSIDEQFF. The DNA for the CDR3 is TGTGCCAGCAGTGAGACTAGTATCGATGAGCAGTTCTTC.

The chain carries TRBV14 and TRBJ1-6; maybe TRBD1 (5 bases). Germline V gene data show CDR1 as SGHDN and CDR2 as FVKESK. V lost 8 bases, J lost 1 base, and 15 bases lay in between. The CDR3 consists of 16 residues. CDR3 DNA: TGTGCCAGCCGGTCCTCAGGGAGGTCCTATAATTCACCCCTCCACTTT. Its translation is CASRSSGRSYNSPLHF.

The V and J genes are TRBV5-1 and TRBJ2-1, with a weak D call TRBD2 (6 bases). The CDR3 is 14 amino acids. The V end lost 3 bases, the J end lost 5 bases, and 12 bases lay between the germline ends. Germline V gene data show CDR1 as SGHRS and CDR2 as YFSETQ. Here the CDR3 reads CASSSRTKNNEQFF. In DNA form, the CDR3 reads TGCGCCAGCAGCTCCCGGACTAAAAACAATGAGCAGTTCTTC. Supplemented by reference TRBV5-1 and TRBJ2-1, the full variable domain reads KAGVTQTPRYLIKTRGQQVTLSCSPISGHRSVSWYQQTPGQGLQFLFEYFSETQRNKGNFPGRFSGRQFSNSRSEMNVSTLELGDSALYLCASSSRTKNNEQFFGPGTRLTVL.

The V call is TRBV14, the J call TRBJ2-7; 8 bases fit TRBD2. The CDR3 is 15 residues long. J lost 4 bases, V lost 0 bases, and 5 bases had no gene match. Per germline, CDR1 SGHDN and CDR2 FVKESK. CDR3 region: CASSQERSGGYEQYF. DNA for the CDR3: TGTGCCAGCAGCCAAGAGCGCAGCGGGGGTTACGAGCAGTACTTC.

The chain couples TRBV19 to TRBJ2-2, with 8 bases aligning to TRBD2. The length of the CDR3 is 17 residues. The germline CDR1 and CDR2 sequences are LNHDA and SQIVND (reference sequence). V dropped 5 bases and J dropped 4; count of bases not matched to a gene: 12. CDR3 nucleotide sequence: TGTGCCAGTAGTGCGTCGGGGGGGTATTGGCGCACCGGGGAGCTGTTTTTT. This sequence encodes CASSASGGYWRTGELFF.

The CDR3 loop is CASSLPGQRVQPQHF. In DNA form, the CDR3 reads TGTGCCAGCAGTTTACCCGGACAACGAGTTCAGCCCCAGCATTTT. The chain couples TRBV28 to TRBJ1-5; the D gene is possibly TRBD1 (5 bases). V was cut by 2 bases and J by 6 bases, with 14 bases left in between. The V gene's germline CDR1 is MDHEN and CDR2 SYDVKM. This CDR3 region has 15 residues.

J is TRBJ1-2 and V is TRBV28; no reliable D call. The CDR3 loop spans 12 amino acids. Germline CDR1 MDHEN, CDR2 SYDVKM. The V end lost 7 bases, the J end lost 5 bases, and 11 bases lay between the germline ends. The CDR3 DNA follows: TGTGCCAGCACCAGGAGGGAGTATGGCTACACCTTC. As protein: CASTRREYGYTF.

This clone appeared a single time. This rearrangement joins TRBV5-6 to TRBJ2-5; possibly TRBD2 for D (5 bases). The CDR3 is 15 amino acids. V dropped 4 bases and J dropped 5 bases, with 18 bases sitting between them. In germline, CDR1 is SGHDT, CDR2 YYEEEE. The CDR3 loop is CASSVGAGSGETQYF. For the CDR3, the DNA is TGTGCCAGCAGCGTGGGTGCGGGTAGTGGGGAGACCCAGTACTTC. Looking up the rest from reference TRBV5-6 and TRBJ2-5 gives the full variable domain: DAGVTQSPTHLIKTRGQQVTLRCSPKSGHDTVSWYQQALGQGPQFIFQYYEEEERQRGNFPDRFSGHQFPNYSSELNVNALLLGDSALYLCASSVGAGSGETQYFGPGTRLLVL.

The chain uses TRBV25-1 and TRBJ2-7, with a weak D call TRBD1 (6 bases). The V end lost 8 bases, the J end lost 5 bases, and 16 bases lay between the germline ends. This CDR3 comprises 13 residues. Germline V gives CDR1 MGHDK, CDR2 SYGVNS. As DNA, the CDR3 is TGTGCCAGCCGAAGGACAGCGCCCCACGAGCAGTACTTC. Translating it yields CASRRTAPHEQYF.

The V call is TRBV19, the J call TRBJ1-4, with TRBD1 matching 8 bases. The CDR3 runs 14 residues. The junction had 11 bases not matched to a gene; V was cut back by 4 bases and J by 13 bases. Germline V lookup: CDR1 LNHDA, CDR2 SQIVND (reference sequence). CDR3 region: CASSSQGASGGLFF. DNA of the CDR3: TGTGCCAGTAGTAGCCAGGGGGCCTCAGGGGGACTGTTTTTT. The full variable domain, in which reference TRBV19 and TRBJ1-4 provide the parts outside the CDR3, is DGGITQSPKYLFRKEGQNVTLSCEQNLNHDAMYWYRQDPGQGLRLIYYSQIVNDFQKGDIAEGYSVSREKKESFPLTVTSAQKNPTAFYLCASSSQGASGGLFFGSGTQLSVL.

This clone was seen repeatedly, ten times or more. The chain employs TRBV10-3 and TRBJ2-1, with TRBD2 identical over 13 bases. V lost 2 bases to trimming and J lost 9 bases; unmatched junction nucleotides: 1. This CDR3 region has 14 residues. Germline assignment: CDR1 ENHRY and CDR2 SYGVKD. The CDR3 sequence: CAISEGLAGAEQFF. Here the CDR3 DNA reads TGTGCCATCAGTGAGGGACTAGCGGGAGCTGAGCAGTTCTTC.

V usage is TRBV7-9 and J usage is TRBJ2-5; D unresolved. V lost 1 base to trimming and J lost 1 base, with 7 bases between them. CDR1 and CDR2 from the germline V gene are SEHNR and FQNEAQ (reference sequence). This CDR3 is 14 amino acids long. CDR3 coding DNA: TGTGCCAGCAGCTTAGGTTACATCCAAGAGACCCAGTACTTC. Residues: CASSLGYIQETQYF.

The chain carries TRBV11-2 and TRBJ2-4, with D possibly matching TRBD2 (6 bases). The germline V and J ends were trimmed by 8 bases and 11 bases, with 16 bases remaining between them. Looked up from germline, CDR1 is SGHAT and CDR2 is FQNNGV. The CDR3 contains 12 residues. The chain's CDR3 is CASGGTLTLQYF. The CDR3 bases are TGTGCCAGCGGCGGGACCCTTACCCTTCAGTACTTC.

V and J are TRBV6-5 and TRBJ2-7; 8 nucleotides agree with TRBD1. Germline CDR1 reads MNHEY; CDR2 reads SVGAGI. The CDR3 spans 13 residues. After removal of 8 bases from V and 4 bases from J, the junction contained 7 bases not matched to a gene. The CDR3 sequence is CASGLRGPYEQYF. The CDR3 DNA reads TGTGCCAGCGGCCTCAGGGGGCCTTACGAGCAGTACTTC.

This clone was seen a few times. V usage is TRBV25-1 and J usage is TRBJ2-7; possible D gene TRBD1, 5 bases. Germline lookup yields CDR1 MGHDK and CDR2 SYGVNS. This CDR3 region has 13 residues. V lost 7 bases and J lost 2, with 12 bases in between. CDR3 in amino acids: CASKGQDAYEQYF. The DNA of the CDR3 is TGTGCCAGCAAGGGGCAGGACGCCTACGAGCAGTACTTC.

The chain has TRBV14 and TRBJ2-3; D is uncertain. V gave up 1 base and J gave up 4 bases, with 6 bases separating them. The CDR3 totals 13 residues. Germline CDR1 and CDR2: SGHDN and FVKESK. The CDR3 protein is CASSQVRADTQYF. The DNA of the CDR3 is TGTGCCAGCAGCCAAGTTCGGGCAGATACGCAGTATTTT.

The chain carries TRBV14 and TRBJ1-2; D gene unclear. V lost 4 bases to trimming and J lost 4 bases, with 7 bases between them. Per the germline V gene, CDR1 is SGHDN and CDR2 is FVKESK. CDR3 length equals 12 residues. The CDR3 sequence: CASSPGGYGYTF. The CDR3 coding sequence is TGTGCCAGCAGCCCCGGTGGCTATGGCTACACCTTC.

The rearrangement links TRBV30 to TRBJ1-1, with 8 nucleotides matching TRBD1. Unmatched junction bases numbered 4, after V lost 5 bases and J lost 8 bases. Germline V gene lookup returns CDR1 GTSNPN and CDR2 SVGIG (reference sequence). The CDR3 is 11 residues long. For the CDR3, the DNA is TGTGCCTGGTCCCGACAGGGGGAAGCTTTCTTT. Translating gives CAWSRQGEAFF.

The genes are TRBV30 and TRBJ1-5; tentatively, D is TRBD1 (6 bases). This CDR3 comprises 12 residues. Trimming took 3 bases from V and 4 from J, leaving 7 bases between them. Germline V gene lookup returns CDR1 GTSNPN and CDR2 SVGIG (reference sequence). The CDR3 DNA reads TGTGCCTGGAGGCAGGGGAATCAGCCCCAGCATTTT. The encoded protein is CAWRQGNQPQHF.

J is TRBJ2-3 and V is TRBV6-5, with TRBD2 identical over 7 bases. Germline V lookup: CDR1 MNHEY, CDR2 SVGAGI. The length of the CDR3 is 16 residues. With 0 bases clipped from V and 0 bases from J, the junction kept 3 bases outside the gene matches. The CDR3 DNA follows: TGTGCCAGCAGTTACTCGCTGGGGGGGAGCACAGATACGCAGTATTTT. As protein: CASSYSLGGSTDTQYF.

The genes are TRBV29-1 and TRBJ2-7, with 10 bases lining up with TRBD1. The CDR3 has 13 residues. The junction had 5 bases not matched to a gene; V was cut back by 6 bases and J by 3 bases. Per germline, CDR1 SQVTM and CDR2 ANQGSEA. Here the CDR3 reads CSVRQGANYEQYF. The CDR3 DNA reads as TGCAGCGTCCGACAGGGGGCGAACTACGAGCAGTACTTC.

This clone has only a few counts. The rearrangement links TRBV18 to TRBJ2-7; 13 nucleotides line up with TRBD2. Germline values: CDR1 KGHSH, CDR2 LQKENI. J lost 2 bases, V lost 7 bases, and 5 bases had no gene match. The CDR3 is made up of 15 amino acids. In DNA, the CDR3 is TGTGCCAGCTTAGCCGGGACTAGCGGGACCTACGAGCAGTACTTC. Protein: CASLAGTSGTYEQYF.